This T cell receptor (beta chain) stems from a study of identical twins. V lost 4 bases, J lost 2 bases, and 14 bases lay in between. Germline V lookup: CDR1 SGHTA, CDR2 FQGNSA. The CDR3 contains 15 residues. In its sample, this clonotype was seen a few times. Via MiXCR, TCRdb re-called the 5' RACE reads, giving one row per CDR3 protein. Here the sample spans 450,000 to 600,000 distinct CDR3 sequences, under 25% being singletons. The same specimen was also included in a second study, on yellow fever vaccine responses in identical twins.

This chain uses TRBV7-2 with TRBJ2-5; weak D call: TRBD2 (7 bases). The receptor was isolated from a woman in her late teens or twenties in good health. The sequenced material came from CD4+ T cells sorted from blood. CDR3 residues: CASSSLGGGQETQYF. The CDR3 region has the DNA TGTGCCAGCAGCTCCTTAGGGGGGGGACAAGAGACCCAGTACTTC.